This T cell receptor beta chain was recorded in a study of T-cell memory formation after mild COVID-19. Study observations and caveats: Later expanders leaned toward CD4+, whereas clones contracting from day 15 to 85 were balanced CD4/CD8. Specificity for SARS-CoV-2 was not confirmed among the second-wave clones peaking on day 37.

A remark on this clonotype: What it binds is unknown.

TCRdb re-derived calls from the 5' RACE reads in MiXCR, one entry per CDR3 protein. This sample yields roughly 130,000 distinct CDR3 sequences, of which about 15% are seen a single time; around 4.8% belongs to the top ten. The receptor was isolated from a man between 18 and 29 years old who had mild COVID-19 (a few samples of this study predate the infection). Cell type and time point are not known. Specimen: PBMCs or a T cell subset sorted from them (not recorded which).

This chain's CDR3 is CASSLGAPYEQYV. The CDR3 bases are TGTGCCAGCAGCTTAGGGGCCCCCTACGAGCAGTACGTC. The chain has TRBV7-2 and TRBJ2-7; D is ambiguous. CDR1 and CDR2 (germline): SGHTA, FQGNSA. The CDR3 has 13 amino acids. Trimming left V 1 base short and J 2 bases short, with 6 bases between.